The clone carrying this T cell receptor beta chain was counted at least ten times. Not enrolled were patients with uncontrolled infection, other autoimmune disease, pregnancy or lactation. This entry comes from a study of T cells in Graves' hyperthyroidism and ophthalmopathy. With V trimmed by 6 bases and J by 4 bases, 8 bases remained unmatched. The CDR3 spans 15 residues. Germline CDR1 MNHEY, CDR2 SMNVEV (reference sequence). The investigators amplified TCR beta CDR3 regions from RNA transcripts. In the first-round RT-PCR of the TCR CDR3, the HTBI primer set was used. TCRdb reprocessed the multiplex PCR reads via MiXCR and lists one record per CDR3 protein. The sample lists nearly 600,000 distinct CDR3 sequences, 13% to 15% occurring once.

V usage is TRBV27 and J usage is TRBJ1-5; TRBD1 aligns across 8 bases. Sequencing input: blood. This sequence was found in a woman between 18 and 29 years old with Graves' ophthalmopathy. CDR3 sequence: CASRPGGAVNQPQHF. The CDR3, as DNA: TGTGCCAGCAGGCCAGGGGGCGCGGTAAATCAGCCCCAGCATTTT.